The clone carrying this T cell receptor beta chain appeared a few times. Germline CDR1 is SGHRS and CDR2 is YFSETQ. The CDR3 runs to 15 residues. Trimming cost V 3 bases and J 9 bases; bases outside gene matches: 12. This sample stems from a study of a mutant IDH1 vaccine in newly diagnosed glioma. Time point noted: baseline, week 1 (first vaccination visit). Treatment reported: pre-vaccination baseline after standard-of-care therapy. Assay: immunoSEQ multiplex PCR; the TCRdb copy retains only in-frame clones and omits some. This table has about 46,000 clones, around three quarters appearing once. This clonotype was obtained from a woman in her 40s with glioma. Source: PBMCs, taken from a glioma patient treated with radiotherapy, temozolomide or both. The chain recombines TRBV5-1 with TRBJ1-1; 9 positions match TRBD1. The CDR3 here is CASSSTTGGAFQAFF. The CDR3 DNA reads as TGCGCCAGCAGCTCAACGACAGGGGGTGCTTTTCAAGCTTTCTTT.